This T cell receptor beta chain was recovered during a study of cytomegalovirus exposure and HLA in healthy donors. This PCR relied on a set of 60 Vbeta primers and 13 Jbeta primers. Libraries were prepared by immunoSEQ multiplex PCR; TCRdb keeps only in-frame clonotypes and omits some of them. The data hold approximately 210,000 clones, with roughly 79% observed a single time. For this clone: The target antigen is unknown.

Study observations and caveats: When analyzed later, the rates of TCR association showed variation by HLA locus, with DRB1 the most and HLA-C the fewest. Roughly even sequencing depth across donors was the assumption behind the presence/absence analyses. Looking again later, the authors saw that most CMV-associated TCR beta chains seemed HLA-restricted.

CDR3 length: 15 amino acids. After removal of 4 bases from V and 4 bases from J, the junction contained 4 bases not matched to a gene. Per germline, CDR1 SGHRS and CDR2 YFSETQ. The clonotype comes from a male donor in good health and CMV-seronegative. The sequenced sample consisted of PBMCs. The chain carries TRBV5-1 and TRBJ2-1, with 11 nucleotides matching TRBD2. CDR3 region: CASSPGLADYNEQFF. The CDR3 nucleotides are TGCGCCAGCAGCCCGGGACTAGCGGATTACAATGAGCAGTTCTTC.